Sequencing of this T cell receptor (beta chain) was carried out in a study of shared clonotypes between healthy human individuals. This clone was found a few times. Using immunoSEQ multiplex PCR, the repertoire was profiled, and TCRdb retains in-frame clones only, with some absent. The table lists about 1.1 million clones, about 84% of them singletons. CDR1 and CDR2 from the germline V gene are MRHNA and SNTAGT. CDR3 length: 13 amino acids. V lost 4 bases and J 6 bases, leaving 11 bases between the germline ends. The receptor's source is a man aged 18 to 29 in good health. Some clones in this sample may be carry-over from other donors' samples. This sequence joins TRBV6-4 and TRBJ2-3; possibly TRBD1 for D (5 bases). Specimen: memory CD4+ T cells from PBMCs. Regarding subset: CD45RA-negative fraction. DNA of the CDR3: TGTGCCAGCAGTGTTGTTAGGGGCGATACGCAGTATTTT. It codes for CASSVVRGDTQYF.